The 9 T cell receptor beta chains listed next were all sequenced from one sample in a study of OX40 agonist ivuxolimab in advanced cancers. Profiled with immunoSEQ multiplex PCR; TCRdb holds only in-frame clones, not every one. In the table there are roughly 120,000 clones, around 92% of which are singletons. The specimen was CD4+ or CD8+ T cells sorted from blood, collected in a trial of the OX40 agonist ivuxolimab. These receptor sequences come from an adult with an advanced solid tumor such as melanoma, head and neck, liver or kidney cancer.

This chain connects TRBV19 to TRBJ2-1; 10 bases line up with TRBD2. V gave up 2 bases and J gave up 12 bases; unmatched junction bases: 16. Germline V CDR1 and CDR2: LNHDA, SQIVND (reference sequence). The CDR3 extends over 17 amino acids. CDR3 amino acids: CASSILGEASGSFLQFF. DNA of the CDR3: TGTGCCAGTAGTATACTCGGCGAGGCTAGCGGGAGTTTCCTGCAGTTCTTC.

The CDR3 DNA follows: TGTGCCAGCAGATTTGGACAGGGACGAAGGGGTGGTTTTTGGAACACTGAAGCTTTCTTT. It yields the protein CASRFGQGRRGGFWNTEAFF. The V and J genes are TRBV21-1 and TRBJ1-1; TRBD1 was called by the table and not checked on the DNA. TRBV21-1 is marked as a pseudogene. This CDR3 is 20 amino acids long.

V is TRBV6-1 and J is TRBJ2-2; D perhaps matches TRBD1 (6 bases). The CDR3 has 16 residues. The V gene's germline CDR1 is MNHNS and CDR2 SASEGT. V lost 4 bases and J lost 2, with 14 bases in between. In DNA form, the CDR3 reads TGTGCCAGCAGTGCGCGATTGGGACAAAACACCGGGGAGCTGTTTTTT. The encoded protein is CASSARLGQNTGELFF.

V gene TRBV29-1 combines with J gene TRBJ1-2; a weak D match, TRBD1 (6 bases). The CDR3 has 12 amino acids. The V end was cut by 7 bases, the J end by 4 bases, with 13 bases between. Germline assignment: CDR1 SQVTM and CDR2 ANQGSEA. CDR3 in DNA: TGCAGCGGTGACAGGTTTGGCTATGGCTACACCTTC. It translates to CSGDRFGYGYTF. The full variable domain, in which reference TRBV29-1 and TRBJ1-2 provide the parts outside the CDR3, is SAVISQKPSRDICQRGTSLTIQCQVDSQVTMMFWYRQQPGQSLTLIATANQGSEATYESGFVIDKFPISRPNLTFSTLTVSNMSPEDSSIYLCSGDRFGYGYTFGSGTRLTVV.

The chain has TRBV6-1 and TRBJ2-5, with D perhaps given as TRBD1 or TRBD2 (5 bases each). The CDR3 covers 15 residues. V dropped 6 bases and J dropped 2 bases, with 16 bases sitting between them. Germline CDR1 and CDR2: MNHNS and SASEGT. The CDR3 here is CASSTPGHPQETQYF. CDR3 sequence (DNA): TGTGCCAGCAGCACTCCGGGGCACCCGCAAGAGACCCAGTACTTC.

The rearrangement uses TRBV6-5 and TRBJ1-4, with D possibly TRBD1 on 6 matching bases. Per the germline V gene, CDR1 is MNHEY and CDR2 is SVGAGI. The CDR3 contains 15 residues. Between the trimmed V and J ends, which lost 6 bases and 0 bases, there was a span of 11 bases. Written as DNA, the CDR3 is TGTGCCAGCAGAAGACAGGAGTCAACTAATGAAAAACTGTTTTTT. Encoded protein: CASRRQESTNEKLFF.

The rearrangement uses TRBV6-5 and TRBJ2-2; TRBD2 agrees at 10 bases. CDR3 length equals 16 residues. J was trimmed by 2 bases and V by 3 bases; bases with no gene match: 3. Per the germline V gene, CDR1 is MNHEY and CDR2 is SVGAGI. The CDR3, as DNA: TGTGCCAGCAGTTATAGCGGGAGGATAAACACCGGGGAGCTGTTTTTT. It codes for CASSYSGRINTGELFF.

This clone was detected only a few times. The CDR3 loop is CASSLGQSNEKLFF. As DNA, the CDR3 is TGCGCCAGCAGCCTGGGACAGTCTAATGAAAAACTGTTTTTT. V is TRBV5-1 and J is TRBJ1-4, with 7 bases fitting TRBD1. The V gene's germline CDR1 is SGHRS and CDR2 YFSETQ. The V and J ends lost 4 bases and 3 bases, in that order; junction bases with no gene match: 3. CDR3 length: 14 residues.

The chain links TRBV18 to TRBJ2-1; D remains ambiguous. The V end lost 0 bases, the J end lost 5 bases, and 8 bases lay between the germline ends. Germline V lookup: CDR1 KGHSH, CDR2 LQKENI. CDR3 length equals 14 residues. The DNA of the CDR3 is TGTGCCAGCTCACCACCGGCGGCCAACAATGAGCAGTTCTTC. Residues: CASSPPAANNEQFF.